This T cell receptor beta chain comes out of a study of blood T cell repertoires in COVID-19. The CDR3 is 14 residues long. Losses at the gene ends were 0 bases for V and 4 bases for J; bases not matched to a gene: 3. Germline CDR1 and CDR2: SGHRS and YFSETQ. Some clones are missing from TCRdb's copy, which holds only in-frame ones; the method was immunoSEQ multiplex PCR. The sample carries 15,000 to 20,000 clones, about 88% recorded once. This receptor was taken from a man between 65 and 85 years old with acute or convalescent COVID-19. The chain employs TRBV5-1 and TRBJ2-5; 7 bases agree with TRBD1. The sample consisted of peripheral blood. The CDR3 loop reads CASSLVTGPETQYF. CDR3 in DNA: TGCGCCAGCAGCTTGGTGACAGGGCCAGAGACCCAGTACTTC. Based on the CDR3 plus reference TRBV5-1 and TRBJ2-5, the full variable domain is KAGVTQTPRYLIKTRGQQVTLSCSPISGHRSVSWYQQTPGQGLQFLFEYFSETQRNKGNFPGRFSGRQFSNSRSEMNVSTLELGDSALYLCASSLVTGPETQYFGPGTRLLVL.